One and the same sample provided the 21 T cell receptor beta chains below, sequenced in a study of neurological immune-mediated disorders. TCRdb fed the 5' RACE reads into MiXCR, producing one record per CDR3 protein. The table records some 65,000 distinct CDR3 sequences, 4.1% of them present only once. Source material: PBMCs. The receptor source for this set is a man aged 50 to 59 with multiple sclerosis.

This clonotype was seen more than once but under ten times. The chain has TRBV20-1 and TRBJ2-7; 9 positions agree with TRBD1. Germline CDR1 DFQATT, CDR2 SNEGSKA (reference sequence). Losses at the gene ends were 6 bases for V and 4 bases for J; bases not matched to a gene: 10. This CDR3 is 14 amino acids long. The CDR3 nucleotides read TGCAGTGCAGCCGGGACAGGGATGATTTACGAGCAGTACTTC. It specifies CSAAGTGMIYEQYF.

This clonotype was recorded at least ten times. CDR3 nucleotide sequence: TGTGCCAGCACTAAGGACAGGGGGCTGAACACTGAAGCTTTCTTT. Protein: CASTKDRGLNTEAFF. The V gene is TRBV6-5, the J gene TRBJ1-1; 11 nucleotides match TRBD1. This CDR3 contains 15 residues. V lost 7 bases and J lost 0; bases outside the gene matches: 4. CDR1 is MNHEY and CDR2 is SVGAGI in the germline V gene.

This clonotype was recorded many times. The chain joins TRBV9 to TRBJ1-5, with D uncertain. Germline V gene data show CDR1 as SGDLS and CDR2 as YYNGEE. CDR3 length: 16 amino acids. The V end lost 4 bases, the J end lost 2 bases, and 16 bases lay between the germline ends. The CDR3 protein is CASSPTPGWGNQPQHF. In nucleotides, the CDR3 is TGTGCCAGCAGCCCGACACCGGGATGGGGCAATCAGCCCCAGCATTTT.

This clonotype turned up a few times. The V gene is TRBV20-1, the J gene TRBJ1-1; unclear D gene. Per germline, CDR1 DFQATT and CDR2 SNEGSKA (reference sequence). V was clipped by 3 bases and J by 1 base, with 12 bases between them. The CDR3 consists of 14 residues. The CDR3 is CSASPGLGNTEAFF. CDR3 nucleotide sequence: TGCAGTGCTAGCCCCGGCCTGGGGAACACTGAAGCTTTCTTT.

In its sample, this clonotype was seen many times. The chain combines TRBV28 with TRBJ1-5, with D unclear. The germline gives CDR1 MDHEN, CDR2 SYDVKM. V dropped 5 bases and J dropped 0 bases, with 11 bases sitting between them. This CDR3 spans 15 amino acids. CDR3 loop: CASSVSLYSNQPQHF. CDR3 nucleotide sequence: TGTGCCAGCAGTGTCAGCCTATATAGCAATCAGCCCCAGCATTTT.

At least ten counts were recorded for this clonotype. The rearrangement links TRBV14 to TRBJ2-5; TRBD1 or TRBD2 may be the D gene (6 bases each). The CDR3 is 16 residues long. Trimming shortened V by 6 bases and J by 9 bases, and 26 bases separated the two germline ends. CDR1 is SGHDN and CDR2 is FVKESK in the germline V gene. CDR3 region: CASSEVGGGSKRPQYF. The DNA for the CDR3 is TGTGCCAGCAGTGAAGTCGGAGGGGGAAGCAAGAGACCCCAGTACTTC.

This clonotype was found many times. The chain couples TRBV7-2 to TRBJ2-2; possible D gene TRBD1, 6 bases. Germline CDR1 and CDR2: SGHTA and FQGNSA. This CDR3 region has 15 residues. Trimming stripped 5 bases from V and 0 bases from J, with 10 bases between. In DNA, the CDR3 is TGTGCCAGCAGCCCCCGGACAGCGAACACCGGGGAGCTGTTTTTT. Amino acid sequence: CASSPRTANTGELFF.

This clonotype was detected many times. The chain is built from TRBV9 and TRBJ2-2; D uncertain. CDR1 and CDR2 (germline): SGDLS, YYNGEE. The CDR3 is 13 residues long. V gave up 3 bases and J gave up 1 base, with 4 bases separating them. CDR3 DNA: TGTGCCAGCAGCGACCGGAACACCGGGGAGCTGTTTTTT. It yields the protein CASSDRNTGELFF.

This clonotype appeared many times. The chain is built from TRBV4-1 and TRBJ2-3; tentative D call: TRBD1 (5 bases). Germline V gives CDR1 MGHRA, CDR2 YSYEKL. Trimming stripped 4 bases from V and 4 bases from J, with 15 bases between. The CDR3 sequence is 15 residues long. The CDR3 loop reads CASSPDGRGADTQYF. The CDR3 DNA reads TGCGCCAGCAGCCCCGACGGTAGGGGTGCAGATACGCAGTATTTT.

This clonotype was recorded many times. The chain joins TRBV18 to TRBJ1-2; maybe TRBD1 (5 bases). This CDR3 has 18 residues. Germline V lookup: CDR1 KGHSH, CDR2 LQKENI. V was cut by 3 bases and J by 0 bases, with 20 bases left in between. The chain's CDR3 is CASSPMSDSALTNYGYTF. The CDR3 coding sequence is TGTGCCAGCTCACCGATGTCTGACAGCGCGCTTACTAACTATGGCTACACCTTC.

This clonotype was counted many times. Compared with germline, one end of the junction differs, possibly owing to a read error. The rearrangement uses TRBV4-1 and TRBJ1-5; D not resolved. In germline, CDR1 is MGHRA, CDR2 YSYEKL. The CDR3 is 15 residues long. Here the CDR3 reads CASSQEQQRDQPQNF. The CDR3 bases are TGCGCCAGCAGCCAAGAGCAACAGAGAGATCAGCCCCAGAATTTT.

This clonotype has a count of ten or more. The chain combines TRBV20-1 with TRBJ2-1; D possibly uses TRBD1 or TRBD2 (5 bases each). Germline CDR1 is DFQATT and CDR2 is SNEGSKA (reference sequence). V was trimmed by 0 bases and J by 5 bases, leaving 14 bases between them. The CDR3 consists of 15 residues. The CDR3 loop is CSARDLSGLHNEQFF. CDR3 sequence (DNA): TGCAGTGCTAGAGATCTTTCGGGGCTCCACAATGAGCAGTTCTTC.

This clonotype occurred many times. The chain combines TRBV12-3 or TRBV12-4 with TRBJ2-4, with D tentatively TRBD1 or TRBD2 (6 bases each). V lost 7 bases to trimming and J lost 4 bases, with 17 bases between them. The CDR3 extends over 15 amino acids. The CDR3: CASTHLRGLKNIQYF. The CDR3, as DNA: TGTGCCAGCACCCACCTTCGGGGGCTGAAAAACATTCAGTACTTC.

This clonotype was counted at least ten times. The chain employs TRBV3-1 and TRBJ2-7; D remains ambiguous. Trimming shortened V by 4 bases and J by 2 bases, and 0 bases separated the two germline ends. Germline loops: CDR1 LGHDT, CDR2 YNNKEL (reference sequence). The CDR3 sequence is 10 residues long. The CDR3 DNA reads as TGTGCCAGCAGCCCCTACGAGCAGTACGTC. Its translation is CASSPYEQYV.

This clonotype was detected many times. The chain has TRBV12-3 or TRBV12-4 and TRBJ1-1; tentative D call: TRBD1 (6 bases). V shed 5 bases and J shed 2 bases, with 15 bases lying between them. The CDR3 runs 15 residues. CDR3 residues: CASSPGQGFNTEAFF. CDR3 nucleotides: TGTGCCAGCAGTCCCGGGCAGGGGTTTAACACTGAAGCTTTCTTT.

This clonotype was detected many times. V usage is TRBV12-5 and J usage is TRBJ1-1; D remains ambiguous. V dropped 0 bases and J dropped 1 base, with 12 bases sitting between them. This CDR3 is 16 amino acids long. Per the germline V gene, CDR1 is LGHNT and CDR2 is FRNRAP. In DNA form, the CDR3 reads TGTGCTAGTGGTTTGGTCCTTTCTTCAGGGAACACTGAAGCTTTCTTT. It specifies CASGLVLSSGNTEAFF.

Details on this clonotype: Likely a read error: the CDR3 ends without its conserved phenylalanine or tryptophan. This sequence joins TRBV5-1 and TRBJ2-7, with D maybe TRBD2 (6 bases). This CDR3 is 15 amino acids long. Germline V gene lookup returns CDR1 SGHRS and CDR2 YFSETQ. V was clipped by 4 bases and J by 2 bases, with 16 bases between them. The CDR3 sequence: CASSPTGTDAYEQYI. The CDR3 bases are TGCGCCAGCAGCCCTACCGGGACTGACGCCTACGAGCAGTACATC.

The chain joins TRBV5-5 to TRBJ1-2; D not resolved. Germline CDR1 reads SGHKS; CDR2 reads YYEKEE (reference sequence). There are 14 residues in the CDR3. V lost 1 base, J lost 1 base, and 8 bases lay in between. The CDR3 sequence: CASSLHRDNYGYTF. In DNA, the CDR3 is TGTGCCAGCAGCTTGCACAGAGATAACTATGGCTACACCTTC.

There are many counts of this clonotype. CDR3 amino acids: CASSPRPLDTQYF. Written as DNA, the CDR3 is TGTGCCAGCAGTCCGCGCCCATTGGATACGCAGTATTTT. V usage is TRBV27 and J usage is TRBJ2-3; D call uncertain. Trimming took 5 bases from V and 6 from J, leaving 12 bases between them. Germline CDR1 is MNHEY and CDR2 is SMNVEV (reference sequence). The CDR3 totals 13 residues.

This clonotype was picked up a small number of times. A much larger clone lies one base from this, so it may be a read error. The rearrangement uses TRBV4-1 and TRBJ1-4, with D possibly matching TRBD1 (6 bases). This CDR3 region has 15 residues. From germline, CDR1 is MGHRA and CDR2 YSYEKL. V was cut by 4 bases and J by 11 bases, with 20 bases left in between. The CDR3 spells CASSPVGGSLDKLFF. In DNA form, the CDR3 reads TGCGCCAGCAGCCCTGTAGGGGGGTCGCTCGACAAACTGTTTTTT.

This clonotype was found many times. The chain recombines TRBV5-1 with TRBJ2-5; D unclear. The CDR3 contains 16 residues. V shed 2 bases and J shed 4 bases, with 18 bases lying between them. Germline V gene data show CDR1 as SGHRS and CDR2 as YFSETQ. The CDR3 bases are TGCGCCAGCAGCTTAAGTGGCGCGGCAGATAGAGAGACCCAGTACTTC. This sequence encodes CASSLSGAADRETQYF.